This is a list of T cell receptor beta chains from one sample in a study of blood T cell repertoires in COVID-19. Profiling relied on immunoSEQ multiplex PCR, and the TCRdb table lists in-frame clones only, not all of them. The table has about 240,000 clones, about four fifths seen once; the top ten hold roughly a tenth. The sample consisted of peripheral blood. The receptors here all came from an elderly woman with acute or convalescent COVID-19. CDR3s leave out the opening cysteine and the closing phenylalanine or tryptophan. The D gene is left open where the match is weak. The size entry is marked missing in some rows and otherwise reads once, few, many or a size class.

V,J,size,D,CDR3
TRBV3-1/TRBV3-2,TRBJ2-3,-,TRBD2,ASSQAIAGGTDTQY
TRBV11-3,TRBJ2-2,-,-,ASSLYGDGELF
TRBV5-6,TRBJ1-2,-,-,ASSLVAGNGYT
TRBV11-2,TRBJ2-7,-,-,ASSPPQGQGTYEQY
TRBV6-5,TRBJ1-2,-,-,ASSRGLHQLYGYT
TRBV6-1,TRBJ2-2,many,-,ASSAGRGVGTGELF
TRBV28,TRBJ1-2,-,-,ASSLGGPVDGYT
TRBV28,TRBJ1-2,-,-,ASSLGQGNYGYT
TRBV3-1/TRBV3-2,TRBJ1-5,few,-,ASSPRGNQPQH
TRBV6-5,TRBJ1-1,few,-,ASRPDRRKTEAF
TRBV19,TRBJ1-1,-,-,ASSMDTRGQNANTEAF
TRBV15,TRBJ2-5,-,-,ATSRDRQAVSQETQY
TRBV19,TRBJ1-1,-,-,ASSTRISWETEAF
TRBV7-3,TRBJ2-5,once,TRBD1,ASSPGQGALETQY
TRBV5-1,TRBJ2-7,-,TRBD1,ASSARTGGRDEQY
TRBV18,TRBJ1-6,-,-,ASSQTGKTSYNSPLH
TRBV3-1/TRBV3-2,TRBJ1-5,-,TRBD1,ASSRTGGSQPQH
TRBV18,TRBJ1-2,-,TRBD1,ASSPPGQGNGYT
TRBV2,TRBJ2-3,once,TRBD2,ASSERGRNTDTQY
TRBV14,TRBJ1-1,-,-,ASSQVRGATEAF
TRBV27,TRBJ1-5,-,-,ASAKVGTSNQPQH
TRBV7-3,TRBJ2-2,once,TRBD2,ASSLSPSYGLAGGHGELF
TRBV30,TRBJ1-3,-,-,AWSVVSSGNTIY